The T cell receptor (beta chain) described here comes from a study of T cell repertoires in cytomegalovirus infection. Each CDR3 protein gets one entry after TCRdb re-called the reads with MiXCR. The data contain approximately 170,000 distinct CDR3 sequences, 17% of them singletons. This CDR3 is 15 amino acids long. V lost 1 base, J lost 3 bases, and 6 bases stayed unmatched. Germline V gene data show CDR1 as SGHVS and CDR2 as FNYEAQ. This sequence was found in a human donor in good health (CMV status not recorded). Some clones in this sample may be carry-over from other donors' samples. The chain couples TRBV7-6 to TRBJ2-7, with 7 bases lining up with TRBD2. The specimen was CD8+ T cells from PBMCs. As DNA, the CDR3 is TGTGCCAGCAGCTTAGGGGGGGGAGCGCTCTACGAGCAGTACTTC. Its translation: CASSLGGGALYEQYF.